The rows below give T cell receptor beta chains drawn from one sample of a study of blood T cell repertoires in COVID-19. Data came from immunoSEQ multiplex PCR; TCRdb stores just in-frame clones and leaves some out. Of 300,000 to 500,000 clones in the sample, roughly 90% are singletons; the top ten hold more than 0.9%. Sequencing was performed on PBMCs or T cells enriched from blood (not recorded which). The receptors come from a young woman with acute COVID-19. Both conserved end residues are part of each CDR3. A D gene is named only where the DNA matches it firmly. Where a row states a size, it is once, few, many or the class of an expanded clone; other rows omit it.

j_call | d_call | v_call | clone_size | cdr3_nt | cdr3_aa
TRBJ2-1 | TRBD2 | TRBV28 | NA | TGTGCCAGCAGTTACCCGGGACTAGCGGGGGGGCCGTTATTCTTC | CASSYPGLAGGPLFF
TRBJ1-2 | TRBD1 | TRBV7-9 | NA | TGTGCCAGCAGCTCCACAACACAGGGGGCCAGAGGCTACACCTTC | CASSSTTQGARGYTF
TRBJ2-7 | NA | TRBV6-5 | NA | TGTGCCAGCAGTTACGAGACGGGAAGGTTCTACGAGCAGTACTTC | CASSYETGRFYEQYF
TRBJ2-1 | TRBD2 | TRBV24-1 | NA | TGTGCCACCAGTGATAAGACTAGCGGGGGGGTCAATGAGCAGTTCTTC | CATSDKTSGGVNEQFF
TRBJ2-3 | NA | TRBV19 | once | TGTGCCAGTAGTACGGGACTGGCTAGCACAGATACGCAGTATTTT | CASSTGLASTDTQYF
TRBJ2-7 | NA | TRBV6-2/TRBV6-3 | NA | TGTGCCAGCAGTTACCGCCAGGGTATCTCCTACGAGCAGTACTTC | CASSYRQGISYEQYF
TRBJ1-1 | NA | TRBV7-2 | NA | TGTGCCAGCAGCTTAAGGACTGAAAGTGAAGCTTTCTTT | CASSLRTESEAFF
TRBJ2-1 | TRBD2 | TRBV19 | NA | TGTGCCAGTAGTATAGTTGGGACTAGCGGTTACAATGAGCAGTTCTTC | CASSIVGTSGYNEQFF
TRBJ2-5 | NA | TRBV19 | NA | TGTGCCAGCCGCGCCAAACCCGGAGGAAACCTTAACTTC | CASRAKPGGNLNF
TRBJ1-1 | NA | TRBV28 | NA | TGTGCCAGCAGTTTCGGACACCAACTGAACACTGAAGCTTTCTTT | CASSFGHQLNTEAFF
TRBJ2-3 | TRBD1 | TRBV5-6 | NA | TGTGCCAGCAGCGAAACCGGATCGACAGGGGACACAGATACGCAGTATTTT | CASSETGSTGDTDTQYF
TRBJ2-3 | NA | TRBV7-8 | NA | TGTGCCAGCAGCTTTTTTTCTAGCACAGATACGCAGTATTTT | CASSFFSSTDTQYF
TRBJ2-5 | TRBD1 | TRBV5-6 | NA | TGTGCCAGCAGCTCCCCCAGACAGGGGAGGTGGGAGACCCAGTACTTC | CASSSPRQGRWETQYF
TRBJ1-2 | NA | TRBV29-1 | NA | TGCAGCGTAGGGCAGACAGGTGGACATGGCTACACCTTC | CSVGQTGGHGYTF
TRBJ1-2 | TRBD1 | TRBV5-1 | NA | TGCGCCAGCAGCTTGGAGGGGGCCTATGGCTACACCTTC | CASSLEGAYGYTF
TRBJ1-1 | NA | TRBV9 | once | TGTGCCAGCAGCCCAACGGTCGACATGAACACTGAAGCTTTCTTT | CASSPTVDMNTEAFF
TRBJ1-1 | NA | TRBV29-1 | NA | TGCAGCCCCTCAGGACTTTCCGTCGAGGGAGCGAACACTGAAGCTTTCTTT | CSPSGLSVEGANTEAFF
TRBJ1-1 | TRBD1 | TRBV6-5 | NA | TGTGCCAGCAGTCAGGGACAGCTGAACACTGAAGCTTTCTTT | CASSQGQLNTEAFF
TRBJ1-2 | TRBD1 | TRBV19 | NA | TGTGCCAGTAGTACCACGGGACAGGGGTTCTATGGCTACACCTTC | CASSTTGQGFYGYTF
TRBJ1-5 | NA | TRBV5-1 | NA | TGCGCCAGCAGCCCTCAGGGGTTAGTCAATCAGCCCCAGCATTTT | CASSPQGLVNQPQHF
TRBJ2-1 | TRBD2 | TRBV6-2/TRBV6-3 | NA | TGTGCCAGCAGTTACCCCCAGACTAGCGTTGGTGGTGAGCAGTTCTTC | CASSYPQTSVGGEQFF
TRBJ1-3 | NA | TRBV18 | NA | TGTGCCAGCTCACCACGGGACATCTCTGGAAACACCATATATTTT | CASSPRDISGNTIYF